The clone carrying this T cell receptor beta chain was detected many times. The antigen is undetermined. This sample stems from a study of CD8 T cells in ankylosing spondylitis. Study-level points and caveats: Earlier work had already found some motif variants in reactive arthritis synovial fluid and blood. Seemingly characteristic of ankylosing spondylitis blood was a TCR beta motif consisting of 7 or 8 highly homologous variants. There was reportedly significant enrichment of clones that were disease-linked in matched ankylosing spondylitis synovial fluid.

Construction of TCR beta libraries was performed using quantitative 5'-RACE with molecular barcodes. TCRdb reanalysed the 5' RACE reads using MiXCR and keeps one entry per CDR3 protein. The sample yields under 250,000 distinct CDR3 sequences, 7% to 10% seen once. This clonotype was obtained from a female donor with ankylosing spondylitis or in good health (not recorded which). Material for sequencing was blood, either unsorted or a sorted T cell fraction (not recorded which).

The CDR3 loop is CASSLRGLNEQYF. The CDR3 nucleotides read TGTGCCAGCAGCTTAAGGGGCCTCAACGAGCAGTACTTC. This sequence joins TRBV11-2 and TRBJ2-7, with D possibly being TRBD1 (5 bases). In germline, CDR1 is SGHAT, CDR2 FQNNGV. V gave up 2 bases and J gave up 5 bases, with 10 bases separating them. The CDR3 consists of 13 residues.